The 30 T cell receptor beta chains listed next were all sequenced from one sample in a study of regulatory and conventional T cells in RAG deficiency. Blood CD4+ CD25-high CD127-low regulatory T cells supplied the genomic DNA template. Here immunoSEQ multiplex PCR was the method, and the copy in TCRdb shows in-frame clones only, minus some. Among thousands of clones listed, 80% to 95% were seen once. These data also formed part of another study, on regulatory T cells. That paper adds: The primer mix had 52 TRBV and 13 TRBJ primers.

Source material: CD127- CD25+ CD4+ Tregs sorted from blood. The receptors here all came from a human donor in good health.

In DNA, the CDR3 is TGCAGCGGGACTAGCGCCTACGAGCAGTACTTC. Translating it yields CSGTSAYEQYF. V is TRBV29-1 and J is TRBJ2-7; 9 bases are shared with TRBD2. The ends lost 7 bases at V and 2 bases at J; junction bases unmatched: 0. Germline CDR1 is SQVTM and CDR2 is ANQGSEA. The CDR3 loop spans 11 amino acids.

The genes are TRBV20-1 and TRBJ2-1, with D possibly TRBD2 on 6 matching bases. The V gene's germline CDR1 is DFQATT and CDR2 SNEGSKA (reference sequence). This CDR3 comprises 11 residues. V lost 6 bases, J lost 8 bases, and 11 bases lay in between. CDR3 region: CSAEGVDEQFF. The CDR3 DNA reads TGCAGTGCGGAGGGTGTGGATGAGCAGTTCTTC.

The V and J genes are TRBV5-1 and TRBJ1-2, with D uncertain. V lost 2 bases and J 7 bases, leaving 12 bases between the germline ends. The CDR3 runs 13 residues. Germline V CDR1 and CDR2: SGHRS, YFSETQ. As DNA, the CDR3 is TGCGCCAGCAGCTTTTCATCCTCCGGTGGCTACACCTTC. This encodes CASSFSSSGGYTF.

The rearrangement uses TRBV6-6 and TRBJ1-2, with D uncertain. CDR1 MNHNY and CDR2 SVGAGI come from the germline V gene (reference sequence). CDR3 length equals 13 residues. The germline V and J ends were trimmed by 6 bases and 1 base, with 9 bases remaining between them. In DNA form, the CDR3 reads TGTGCCAGCAGACAGACTAGTAACTATGGCTACACCTTC. This translates into CASRQTSNYGYTF.

The chain combines TRBV6-1 with TRBJ2-1; 8 bases agree with TRBD2. CDR1 and CDR2 (germline): MNHNS, SASEGT. V was pared by 6 bases and J by 6 bases, with 4 bases of the junction left unmatched. The CDR3 is 13 residues long. The CDR3 DNA sequence: TGTGCCAGCAGGGGACTAGTTTTCAATGAGCAGTTCTTC. Amino acid sequence: CASRGLVFNEQFF.

The gene calls are TRBV11-3 and TRBJ1-1; D is ambiguous. V lost 4 bases, J lost 2 bases, and 8 bases lay in between. The CDR3 covers 13 residues. Germline CDR1 reads SGHNT; CDR2 reads YENEEA. DNA of the CDR3: TGTGCCAGCAGCTGGCAGGAAAACACTGAAGCTTTCTTT. Translating it yields CASSWQENTEAFF.

The chain carries TRBV29-1 and TRBJ2-7, with a weak D call TRBD2 (7 bases). The length of the CDR3 is 12 residues. CDR1 and CDR2 (germline): SQVTM, ANQGSEA. The V and J ends lost 5 bases and 3 bases respectively, with 11 bases between them. Written as DNA, the CDR3 is TGCAGCGTTCTGAGGGGGGGCTACGAGCAGTACTTC. Encoded protein: CSVLRGGYEQYF.

V usage is TRBV5-1 and J usage is TRBJ1-6, with TRBD1 matching over 9 bases. Looked up from germline, CDR1 is SGHRS and CDR2 is YFSETQ. Germline trimming cut 4 bases from V and 6 bases from J; bases unmatched to any gene: 5. This CDR3 is 15 amino acids long. The DNA for the CDR3 is TGCGCCAGCAGCGTCAGACAGGGGGTTAATTCACCCCTCCACTTT. Translation: CASSVRQGVNSPLHF.

The V call is TRBV10-3, the J call TRBJ2-1; TRBD2 matches 14 bases. V was pared by 8 bases and J by 8 bases, with 5 bases of the junction left unmatched. CDR3 length: 14 residues. Germline-derived CDR1 and CDR2 are ENHRY and SYGVKD. DNA for the CDR3: TGTGCCATCCGACTAGCGGGGGGGAGGGATGAGCAGTTCTTC. Translated: CAIRLAGGRDEQFF.

The chain combines TRBV30 with TRBJ2-2, with TRBD1 identical over 7 bases. V dropped 1 base and J dropped 7; count of bases not matched to a gene: 0. Germline V lookup: CDR1 GTSNPN, CDR2 SVGIG (reference sequence). The CDR3 length is 12 residues. The CDR3 is CAWSGQGGELFF. Here the CDR3 DNA reads TGTGCCTGGAGTGGACAGGGCGGGGAGCTGTTTTTT.

The chain recombines TRBV5-1 with TRBJ1-2; 10 positions match TRBD1. Trimming at V came to 4 bases and at J to 8 bases, leaving 17 bases not matched to a gene. Germline CDR1 is SGHRS and CDR2 is YFSETQ. This CDR3 has 17 residues. As DNA, the CDR3 is TGCGCCAGCAGCCTGGGGACAGGGGCTCCTGTAACGTTGGGCTACACCTTC. Translation gives CASSLGTGAPVTLGYTF.

The rearrangement links TRBV5-1 to TRBJ2-5; 7 bases map to TRBD2. V dropped 4 bases and J dropped 1; count of bases not matched to a gene: 7. CDR3 size: 15 residues. CDR1 and CDR2 (germline): SGHRS, YFSETQ. DNA of the CDR3: TGCGCCAGCAGCCGTCTTAGCGGGCTCCAAGAGACCCAGTACTTC. Amino acids: CASSRLSGLQETQYF.

This chain uses TRBV4-2 with TRBJ2-2, with 9 bases lining up with TRBD2. The CDR3 extends over 19 amino acids. With V trimmed by 4 bases and J by 3 bases, 15 bases remained unmatched. Germline loops: CDR1 LGHNA, CDR2 YNFKEQ. The CDR3 DNA reads as TGTGCCAGCAGCCCCAAGATTACCATGGCGGGAGGGTACACCGGGGAGCTGTTTTTT. Translation: CASSPKITMAGGYTGELFF.

The V and J genes are TRBV15 and TRBJ2-5; tentatively, D is TRBD2 (6 bases). With 0 bases removed from V and 5 bases from J, the gap between germline ends came to 16 bases. There are 16 residues in the CDR3. Germline V gene sequence: CDR1 LNHNV, CDR2 YYDKDF (reference sequence). CDR3 loop: CATSRDSALRGETQYF. CDR3 DNA sequence: TGTGCCACCAGCAGAGATTCGGCCCTACGGGGGGAGACCCAGTACTTC.

This chain joins TRBV7-8 and TRBJ1-6, with a tentative D call TRBD1 (6 bases). Between the trimmed V and J ends, which lost 1 base and 9 bases, there was a span of 16 bases. CDR1 and CDR2 from the germline V gene are SGHVS and FQNEAQ. The CDR3 is 16 residues long. The CDR3 protein is CASSLGAQGLGSPLHF. CDR3 nucleotide sequence: TGTGCCAGCAGCTTAGGCGCACAGGGCCTGGGTTCACCCCTCCACTTT. Based on the CDR3 plus reference TRBV7-8 and TRBJ1-6, the full variable domain is GAGVSQSPRYKVAKRGQDVALRCDPISGHVSLFWYQQALGQGPEFLTYFQNEAQLDKSGLPSDRFFAERPEGSVSTLKIQRTQQEDSAVYLCASSLGAQGLGSPLHFGNGTRLTVT.

The rearrangement links TRBV5-1 to TRBJ2-1; 8 positions agree with TRBD2. This CDR3 comprises 16 residues. Germline-derived CDR1 and CDR2 are SGHRS and YFSETQ. With V trimmed by 0 bases and J by 0 bases, 2 bases remained unmatched. CDR3 sequence: CASSLASGHSYNEQFF. Written as DNA, the CDR3 is TGCGCCAGCAGCTTGGCTAGCGGGCACTCCTACAATGAGCAGTTCTTC.

V gene TRBV27 combines with J gene TRBJ2-5, with 13 bases fitting TRBD2. With V trimmed by 5 bases and J by 5 bases, 8 bases remained unmatched. The CDR3 is 16 residues long. CDR1 and CDR2 from the germline V gene are MNHEY and SMNVEV (reference sequence). For the CDR3, the DNA is TGTGCCAGCAGTACTCGACTAGCGGGAGGCTGGGAGACCCAGTACTTC. Translated, it gives CASSTRLAGGWETQYF.

V gene TRBV5-6 combines with J gene TRBJ2-1; the match to TRBD1 covers 7 bases. Germline V gives CDR1 SGHDT, CDR2 YYEEEE. This CDR3 has 17 amino acids. Trimming removed 1 base from V and 0 bases from J; junction bases left unmatched: 7. CDR3 sequence (DNA): TGTGCCAGCAGCTTGCTCGTGGGGACAGTCTCCTACAATGAGCAGTTCTTC. Encoded protein: CASSLLVGTVSYNEQFF. Full variable domain (missing parts from reference TRBV5-6 and TRBJ2-1): DAGVTQSPTHLIKTRGQQVTLRCSPKSGHDTVSWYQQALGQGPQFIFQYYEEEERQRGNFPDRFSGHQFPNYSSELNVNALLLGDSALYLCASSLLVGTVSYNEQFFGPGTRLTVL.

CDR3: CASSYQGNTEAFF. CDR3 nucleotide sequence: TGTGCCAGTAGTTACCAGGGGAACACTGAAGCTTTCTTT. This chain joins TRBV19 and TRBJ1-1, with D perhaps matching TRBD1 (5 bases). The CDR3 is made up of 13 amino acids. Germline CDR1 is LNHDA and CDR2 is SQIVND (reference sequence). The V end was cut by 5 bases, the J end by 1 base, with 8 bases between. The whole variable domain, filled in from reference TRBV19 and TRBJ1-1, reads DGGITQSPKYLFRKEGQNVTLSCEQNLNHDAMYWYRQDPGQGLRLIYYSQIVNDFQKGDIAEGYSVSREKKESFPLTVTSAQKNPTAFYLCASSYQGNTEAFFGQGTRLTVV.

This clone was detected only a few times. The chain combines TRBV6-4 with TRBJ1-5; D unresolved. The length of the CDR3 is 16 residues. Per the germline V gene, CDR1 is MRHNA and CDR2 is SNTAGT. V was pared by 6 bases and J by 0 bases, with 15 bases between. The CDR3 here is CASRPRVQHSNQPQHF. The CDR3 nucleotides read TGTGCCAGCAGGCCAAGAGTACAGCATAGCAATCAGCCCCAGCATTTT.

The chain recombines TRBV19 with TRBJ1-2, with D possibly being TRBD1 (6 bases). The V gene lost 4 bases and the J gene lost 4 bases, with 10 bases spanning the gap. The CDR3 loop spans 13 amino acids. Germline CDR1 and CDR2: LNHDA and SQIVND (reference sequence). CDR3 protein: CASSTGTPYGYTF. CDR3 DNA sequence: TGTGCCAGTAGTACCGGGACACCCTATGGCTACACCTTC.

The sample holds a few counts of this clone. V and J are TRBV19 and TRBJ2-6, with D hard to call. Per the germline V gene, CDR1 is LNHDA and CDR2 is SQIVND (reference sequence). V shed 3 bases and J shed 0 bases, with 9 bases lying between them. CDR3 length: 16 residues. CDR3 sequence: CASSIARPSGANVLTF. The CDR3 DNA is TGTGCCAGTAGTATCGCCAGGCCCTCTGGGGCCAACGTCCTGACTTTC.

The rearrangement uses TRBV25-1 and TRBJ2-7; D may be TRBD2 (7 bases). With 10 bases removed from V and 3 bases from J, the gap between germline ends came to 16 bases. The CDR3 runs to 13 residues. CDR1 is MGHDK, CDR2 SYGVNS, per germline. The CDR3: CATGGQAFYEQYF. The CDR3 region has the DNA TGTGCCACCGGGGGGCAGGCTTTCTACGAGCAGTACTTC.

The chain couples TRBV13 to TRBJ2-1; 8 positions match TRBD2. V shed 4 bases and J 6 bases; nucleotides not matched to a gene: 11. The CDR3 runs 16 residues. The germline V gene has CDR1 PRHDT and CDR2 FYEKMQ (reference sequence). The DNA for the CDR3 is TGTGCCAGCAGCTCCAGTAGCGGGACGAGGCTCAATGAGCAGTTCTTC. Residues: CASSSSSGTRLNEQFF.

This clone was counted once. This rearrangement joins TRBV18 to TRBJ2-1; D possibly corresponds to TRBD1 (6 bases). The CDR3 extends over 13 amino acids. The V gene lost 3 bases and the J gene lost 4 bases, with 7 bases spanning the gap. Germline V CDR1 and CDR2: KGHSH, LQKENI. Here the CDR3 reads CASSPGQYNEQFF. CDR3 sequence (DNA): TGTGCCAGCTCACCCGGACAGTACAATGAGCAGTTCTTC.

The chain employs TRBV11-1 and TRBJ2-7; a weak D match, TRBD2 (5 bases). Trimming cost V 2 bases and J 3 bases, with 11 bases left between them. Germline CDR1 SGHAT, CDR2 FQDESV (reference sequence). This CDR3 spans 14 amino acids. CDR3 sequence reads: CASSLRRGYYEQYF. Here the CDR3 DNA reads TGTGCCAGCAGCTTAAGACGAGGGTACTACGAGCAGTACTTC.

The chain is built from TRBV19 and TRBJ2-3; no clear D gene. The V gene lost 4 bases and the J gene lost 2 bases, with 4 bases spanning the gap. The CDR3 spans 12 residues. The germline gives CDR1 LNHDA, CDR2 SQIVND (reference sequence). CDR3 nucleotide sequence: TGTGCCAGTAGTAGACTCACAGATACGCAGTATTTT. Translating it yields CASSRLTDTQYF.

The V and J genes are TRBV7-6 and TRBJ2-5, with D maybe TRBD1 (7 bases). CDR1 is SGHVS, CDR2 FNYEAQ, per germline. CDR3 size: 17 residues. V was shortened by 1 base and J by 1 base, with 16 bases between the two germline ends. The CDR3 DNA sequence: TGTGCCAGCAGCTTAGAAGGGTTCCAGGGGGGCCAAGAGACCCAGTACTTC. This sequence encodes CASSLEGFQGGQETQYF.

The genes are TRBV5-1 and TRBJ2-1, with 9 bases aligning to TRBD2. V gave up 4 bases and J gave up 4 bases; unmatched junction bases: 9. Germline V gives CDR1 SGHRS, CDR2 YFSETQ. The CDR3 contains 16 residues. The DNA for the CDR3 is TGCGCCAGCAGCCCCGGGAGGCTAGCGGGGTACAATGAGCAGTTCTTC. This gives the protein CASSPGRLAGYNEQFF.

CDR3 sequence: CASSQGSGRYSNQPQHF. CDR3 bases: TGCGCCAGCAGCCAAGGGTCAGGGCGATATAGCAATCAGCCCCAGCATTTT. This chain joins TRBV4-1 and TRBJ1-5; the D gene is possibly TRBD1 (5 bases). The CDR3 totals 17 residues. Germline assignment: CDR1 MGHRA and CDR2 YSYEKL. V shed 1 base and J shed 0 bases, with 13 bases lying between them.